Included here is one T cell receptor beta chain sequence, with context. Germline CDR1 reads LGHDT; CDR2 reads YNNKEL (reference sequence). The CDR3 has 17 amino acids. V was clipped by 4 bases and J by 3 bases; unmatched bases: 13. This entry comes from a study of blood T cell repertoires in COVID-19. Profiled with immunoSEQ multiplex PCR; TCRdb holds only in-frame clones, not every one. The sample holds about 480,000 clones, roughly 90% seen once. The sequence came from a woman between 35 and 50 years old who had recovered from COVID-19. The genes are TRBV3-1 (or the pseudogene TRBV3-2) and TRBJ2-3, with TRBD2 matching 7 bases. Input material: PBMCs or T cells enriched from blood (not recorded which). The CDR3 reads CASSRGGDSRRTDTQYF. CDR3 nucleotide sequence: TGTGCCAGCAGCCGGGGGGGGGATTCAAGGAGGACAGATACGCAGTATTTT.